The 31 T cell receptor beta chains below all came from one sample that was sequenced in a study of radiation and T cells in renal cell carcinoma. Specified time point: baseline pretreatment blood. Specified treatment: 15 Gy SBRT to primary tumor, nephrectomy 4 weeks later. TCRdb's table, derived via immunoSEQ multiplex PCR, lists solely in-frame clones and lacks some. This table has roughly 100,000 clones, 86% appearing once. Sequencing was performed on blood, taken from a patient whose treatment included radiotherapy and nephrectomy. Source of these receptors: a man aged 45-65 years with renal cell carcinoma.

The CDR3 DNA sequence: TGTGCCAGCAGTTTATCCCGGACAGGGGTCACTGAAGCTTTCTTT. Amino acids: CASSLSRTGVTEAFF. The chain carries TRBV27 and TRBJ1-1; TRBD1 matches 9 bases. Looked up from germline, CDR1 is MNHEY and CDR2 is SMNVEV (reference sequence). V lost 0 bases to trimming and J lost 4 bases; unmatched junction nucleotides: 3. CDR3 length: 15 amino acids.

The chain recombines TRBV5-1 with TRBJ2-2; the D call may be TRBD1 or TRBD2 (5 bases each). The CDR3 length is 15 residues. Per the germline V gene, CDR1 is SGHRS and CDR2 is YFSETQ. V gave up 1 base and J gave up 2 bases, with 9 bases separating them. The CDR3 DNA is TGCGCCAGCAGCTTGTTTGGGGGAAACACCGGGGAGCTGTTTTTT. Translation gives CASSLFGGNTGELFF.

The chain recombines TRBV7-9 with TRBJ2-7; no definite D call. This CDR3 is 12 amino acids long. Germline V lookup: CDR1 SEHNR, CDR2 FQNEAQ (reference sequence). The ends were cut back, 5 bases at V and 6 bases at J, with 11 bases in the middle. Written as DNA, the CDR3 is TGTGCCAGCAGCCAGGCGTCTGGCGAGCAGTACTTC. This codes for CASSQASGEQYF.

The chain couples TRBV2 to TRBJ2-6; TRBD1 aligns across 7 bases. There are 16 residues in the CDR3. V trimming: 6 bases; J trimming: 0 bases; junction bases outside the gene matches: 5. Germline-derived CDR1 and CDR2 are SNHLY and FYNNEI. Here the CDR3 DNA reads TGTGCCAGCAGCCGGGACAGCGGCTCTGGGGCCAACGTCCTGACTTTC. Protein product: CASSRDSGSGANVLTF.

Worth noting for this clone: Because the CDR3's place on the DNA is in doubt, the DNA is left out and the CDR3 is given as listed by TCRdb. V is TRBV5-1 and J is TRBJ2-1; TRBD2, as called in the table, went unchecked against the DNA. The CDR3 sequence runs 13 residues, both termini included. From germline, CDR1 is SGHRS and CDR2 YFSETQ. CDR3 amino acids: CASSLWASGTGFF.

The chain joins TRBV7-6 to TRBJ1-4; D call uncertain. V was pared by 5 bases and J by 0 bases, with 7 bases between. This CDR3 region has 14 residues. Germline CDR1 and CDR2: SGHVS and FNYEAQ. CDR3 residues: CASSPVATNEKLFF. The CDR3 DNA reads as TGTGCCAGCAGCCCAGTTGCAACTAATGAAAAACTGTTTTTT.

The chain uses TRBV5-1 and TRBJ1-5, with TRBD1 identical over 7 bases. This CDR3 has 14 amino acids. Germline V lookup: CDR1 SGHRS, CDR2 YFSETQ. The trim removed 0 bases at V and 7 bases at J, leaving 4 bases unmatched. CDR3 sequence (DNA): TGCGCCAGCAGCTTGGCCGGGACAGAGCAGCCCCAGCATTTT. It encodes CASSLAGTEQPQHF. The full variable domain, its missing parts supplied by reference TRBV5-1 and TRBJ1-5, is KAGVTQTPRYLIKTRGQQVTLSCSPISGHRSVSWYQQTPGQGLQFLFEYFSETQRNKGNFPGRFSGRQFSNSRSEMNVSTLELGDSALYLCASSLAGTEQPQHFGDGTRLSIL.

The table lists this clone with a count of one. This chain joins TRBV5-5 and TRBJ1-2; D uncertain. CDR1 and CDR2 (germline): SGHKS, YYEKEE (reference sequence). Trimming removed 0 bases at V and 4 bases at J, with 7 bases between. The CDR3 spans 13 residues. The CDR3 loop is CASSLASGYGYTF. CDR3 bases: TGTGCCAGCAGCTTGGCAAGCGGCTATGGCTACACCTTC.

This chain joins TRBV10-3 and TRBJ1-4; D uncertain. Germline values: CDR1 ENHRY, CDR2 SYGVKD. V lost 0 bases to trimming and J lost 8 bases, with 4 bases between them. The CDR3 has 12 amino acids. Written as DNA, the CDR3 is TGTGCCATCAGTGAGTCTGAAGAAAAACTGTTTTTT. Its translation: CAISESEEKLFF.

The CDR3 loop is CASSRSPGSTDTQYF. The DNA of the CDR3 is TGTGCCAGCAGCCGATCCCCTGGAAGCACAGATACGCAGTATTTT. The V and J genes are TRBV5-6 and TRBJ2-3; the D is unclear. The CDR3 runs to 15 residues. The germline gives CDR1 SGHDT, CDR2 YYEEEE. Trimming removed 4 bases at V and 0 bases at J, with 12 bases between.

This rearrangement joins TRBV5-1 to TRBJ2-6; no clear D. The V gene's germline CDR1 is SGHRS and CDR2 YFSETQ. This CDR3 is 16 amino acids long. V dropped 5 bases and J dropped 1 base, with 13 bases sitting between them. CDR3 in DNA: TGCGCCAGCAGTTTTACGGGTCCTTCTGGGGCCAACGTCCTGACTTTC. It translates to CASSFTGPSGANVLTF.

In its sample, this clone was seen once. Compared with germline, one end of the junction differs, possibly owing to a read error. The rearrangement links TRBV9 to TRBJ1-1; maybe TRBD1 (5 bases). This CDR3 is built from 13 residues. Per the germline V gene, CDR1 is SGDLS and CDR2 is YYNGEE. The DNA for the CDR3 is TGTGCCAGCAGCGTAGTTGACAGTCCCAGGCTTTCTTTT. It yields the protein CASSVVDSPRLSF.

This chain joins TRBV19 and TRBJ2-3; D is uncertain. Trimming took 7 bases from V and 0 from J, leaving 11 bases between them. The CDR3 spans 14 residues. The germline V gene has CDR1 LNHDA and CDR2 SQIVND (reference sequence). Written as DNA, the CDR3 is TGTGCCAGTAACTGGAATCCTAGCACAGATACGCAGTATTTT. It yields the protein CASNWNPSTDTQYF.

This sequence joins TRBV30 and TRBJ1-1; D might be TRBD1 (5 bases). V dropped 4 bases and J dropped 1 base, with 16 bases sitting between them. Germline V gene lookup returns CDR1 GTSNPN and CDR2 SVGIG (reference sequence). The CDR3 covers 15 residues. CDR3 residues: CAWTPGWGGNTEAFF. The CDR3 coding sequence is TGTGCCTGGACCCCAGGGTGGGGAGGGAACACTGAAGCTTTCTTT. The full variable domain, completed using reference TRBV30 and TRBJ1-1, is SQTIHQWPATLVQPVGSPLSLECTVEGTSNPNLYWYRQAAGRGLQLLFYSVGIGQISSEVPQNLSASRPQDRQFILSSKKLLLSDSGFYLCAWTPGWGGNTEAFFGQGTRLTVV.

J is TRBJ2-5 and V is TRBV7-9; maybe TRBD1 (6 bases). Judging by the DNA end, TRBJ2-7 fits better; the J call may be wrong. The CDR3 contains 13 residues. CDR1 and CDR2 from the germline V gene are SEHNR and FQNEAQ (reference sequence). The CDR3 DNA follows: TGTGCCAGCAGCTTAGAAGGGGGCTACGAGCAGTACTTC. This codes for CASSLEGGYEQYF.

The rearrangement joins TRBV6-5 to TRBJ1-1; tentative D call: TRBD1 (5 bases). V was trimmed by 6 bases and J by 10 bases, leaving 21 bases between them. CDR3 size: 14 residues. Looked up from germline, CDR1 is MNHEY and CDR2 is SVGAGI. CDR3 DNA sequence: TGTGCCAGCAGCCAGGAAACGGGGCGAGGGTCAGCTTTCTTT. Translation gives CASSQETGRGSAFF.

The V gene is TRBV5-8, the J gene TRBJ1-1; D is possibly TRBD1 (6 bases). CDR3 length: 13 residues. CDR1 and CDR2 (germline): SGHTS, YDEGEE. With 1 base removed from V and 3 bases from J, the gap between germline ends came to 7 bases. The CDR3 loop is CASSLNRDTEAFF. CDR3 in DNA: TGTGCCAGCAGCTTGAACAGGGACACTGAAGCTTTCTTT.

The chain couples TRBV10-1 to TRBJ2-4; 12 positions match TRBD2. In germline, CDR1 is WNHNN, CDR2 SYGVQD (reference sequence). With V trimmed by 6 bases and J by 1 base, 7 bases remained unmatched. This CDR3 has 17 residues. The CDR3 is CASRMTSGSFAKNIQYF. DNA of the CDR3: TGCGCCAGCAGAATGACTAGCGGGAGTTTTGCCAAAAACATTCAGTACTTC.

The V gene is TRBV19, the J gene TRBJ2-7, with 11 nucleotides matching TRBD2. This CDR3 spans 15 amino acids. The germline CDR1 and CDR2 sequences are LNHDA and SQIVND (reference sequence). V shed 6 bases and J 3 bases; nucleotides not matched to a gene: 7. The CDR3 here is CASSRVGTSGYEQYF. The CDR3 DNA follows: TGTGCCAGTAGCAGAGTCGGGACTAGCGGCTACGAGCAGTACTTC.

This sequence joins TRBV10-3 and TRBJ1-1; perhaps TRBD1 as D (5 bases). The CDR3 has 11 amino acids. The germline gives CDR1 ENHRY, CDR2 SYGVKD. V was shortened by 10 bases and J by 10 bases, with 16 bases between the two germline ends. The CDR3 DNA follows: TGTGCCACCAGACAGACCATCGGAGCTTTCTTT. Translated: CATRQTIGAFF.

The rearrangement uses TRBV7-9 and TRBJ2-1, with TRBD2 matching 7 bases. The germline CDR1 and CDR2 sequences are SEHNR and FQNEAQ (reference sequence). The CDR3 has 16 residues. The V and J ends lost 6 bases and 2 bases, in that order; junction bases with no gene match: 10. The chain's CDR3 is CASRPTLAEAYNEQFF. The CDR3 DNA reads TGTGCCAGCAGACCGACCCTAGCGGAGGCCTACAATGAGCAGTTCTTC. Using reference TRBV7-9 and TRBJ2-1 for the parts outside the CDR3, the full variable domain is DTGVSQNPRHKITKRGQNVTFRCDPISEHNRLYWYRQTLGQGPEFLTYFQNEAQLEKSRLLSDRFSAERPKGSFSTLEIQRTEQGDSAMYLCASRPTLAEAYNEQFFGPGTRLTVL.

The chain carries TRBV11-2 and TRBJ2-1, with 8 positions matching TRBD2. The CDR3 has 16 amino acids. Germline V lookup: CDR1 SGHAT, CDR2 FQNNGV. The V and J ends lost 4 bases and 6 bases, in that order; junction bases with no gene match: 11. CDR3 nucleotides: TGTGCCAGCAGCTCTCTCCGGGGGGGAGTAGGCAATGAGCAGTTCTTC. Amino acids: CASSSLRGGVGNEQFF.

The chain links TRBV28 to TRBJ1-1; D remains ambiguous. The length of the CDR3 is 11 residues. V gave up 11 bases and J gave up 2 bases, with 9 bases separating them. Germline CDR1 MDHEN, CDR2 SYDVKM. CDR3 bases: TGTGCCCACAGTTATAACACTGAAGCTTTCTTT. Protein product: CAHSYNTEAFF.

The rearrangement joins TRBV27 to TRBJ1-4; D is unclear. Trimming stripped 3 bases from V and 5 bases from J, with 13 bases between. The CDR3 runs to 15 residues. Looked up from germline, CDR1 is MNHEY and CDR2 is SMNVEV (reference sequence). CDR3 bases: TGTGCCAGCAGTTTGGGCGTGGGCGGAAATGAAAAACTGTTTTTT. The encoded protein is CASSLGVGGNEKLFF.

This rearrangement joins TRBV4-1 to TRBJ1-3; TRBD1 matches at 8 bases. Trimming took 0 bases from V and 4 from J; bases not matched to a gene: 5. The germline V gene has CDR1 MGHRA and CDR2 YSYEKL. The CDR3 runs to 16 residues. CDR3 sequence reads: CASSQEGTGVGNTIYF. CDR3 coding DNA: TGCGCCAGCAGCCAAGAGGGGACAGGCGTGGGAAACACCATATATTTT.

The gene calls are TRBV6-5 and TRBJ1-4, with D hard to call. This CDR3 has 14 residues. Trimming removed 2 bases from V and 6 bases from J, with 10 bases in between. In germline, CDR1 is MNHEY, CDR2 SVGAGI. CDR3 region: CASSYSSGDEKLFF. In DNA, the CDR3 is TGTGCCAGCAGTTACAGTTCGGGAGATGAAAAACTGTTTTTT.

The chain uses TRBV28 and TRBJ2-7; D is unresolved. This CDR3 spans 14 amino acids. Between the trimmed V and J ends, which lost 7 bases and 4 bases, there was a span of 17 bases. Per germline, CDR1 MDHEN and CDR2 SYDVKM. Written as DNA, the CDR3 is TGTGCCAGCACCAATCGGAGAGAGATATACGAGCAGTACTTC. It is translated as CASTNRREIYEQYF.

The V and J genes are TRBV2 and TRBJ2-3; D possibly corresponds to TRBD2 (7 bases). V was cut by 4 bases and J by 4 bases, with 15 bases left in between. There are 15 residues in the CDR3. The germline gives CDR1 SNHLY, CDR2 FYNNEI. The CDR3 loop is CASSARGTTPDTQYF. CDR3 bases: TGTGCCAGCAGTGCAAGGGGGACTACCCCAGATACGCAGTATTTT. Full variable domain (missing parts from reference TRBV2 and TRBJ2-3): EPEVTQTPSHQVTQMGQEVILRCVPISNHLYFYWYRQILGQKVEFLVSFYNNEISEKSEIFDDQFSVERPDGSNFTLKIRSTKLEDSAMYFCASSARGTTPDTQYFGPGTRLTVL.

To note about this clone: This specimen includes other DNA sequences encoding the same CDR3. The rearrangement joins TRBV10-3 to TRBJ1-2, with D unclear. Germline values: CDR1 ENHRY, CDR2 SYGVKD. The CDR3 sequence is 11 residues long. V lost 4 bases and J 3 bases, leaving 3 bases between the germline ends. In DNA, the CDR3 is TGTGCCATCAGTGCGGACTATGGCTACACCTTC. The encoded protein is CAISADYGYTF.

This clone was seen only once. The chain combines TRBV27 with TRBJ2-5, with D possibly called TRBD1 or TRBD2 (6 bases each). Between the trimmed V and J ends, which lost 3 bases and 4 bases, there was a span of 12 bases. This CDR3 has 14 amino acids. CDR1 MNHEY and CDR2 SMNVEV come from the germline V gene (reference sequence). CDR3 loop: CASSLGGRGETQYF. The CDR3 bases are TGTGCCAGCAGTTTGGGGGGCCGGGGAGAGACCCAGTACTTC.

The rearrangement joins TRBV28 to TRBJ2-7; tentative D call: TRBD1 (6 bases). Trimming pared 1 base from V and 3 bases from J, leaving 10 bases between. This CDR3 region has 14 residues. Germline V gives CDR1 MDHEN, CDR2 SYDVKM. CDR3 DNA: TGTGCCAGCAGTTTATCCCCACAGGGCTACGAGCAGTACTTC. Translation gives CASSLSPQGYEQYF.